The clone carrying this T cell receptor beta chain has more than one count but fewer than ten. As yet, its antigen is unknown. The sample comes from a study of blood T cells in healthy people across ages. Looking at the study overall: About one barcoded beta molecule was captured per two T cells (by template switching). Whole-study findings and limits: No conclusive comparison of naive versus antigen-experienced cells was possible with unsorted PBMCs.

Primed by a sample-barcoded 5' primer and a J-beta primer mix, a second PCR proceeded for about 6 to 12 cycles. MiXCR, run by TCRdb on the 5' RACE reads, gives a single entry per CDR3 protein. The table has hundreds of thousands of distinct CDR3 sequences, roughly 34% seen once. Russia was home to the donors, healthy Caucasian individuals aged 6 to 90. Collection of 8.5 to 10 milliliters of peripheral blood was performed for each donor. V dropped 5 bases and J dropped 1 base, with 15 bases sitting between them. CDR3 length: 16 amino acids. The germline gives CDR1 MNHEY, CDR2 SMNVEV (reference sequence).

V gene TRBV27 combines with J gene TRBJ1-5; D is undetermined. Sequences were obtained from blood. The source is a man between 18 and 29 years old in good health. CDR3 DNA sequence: TGTGCCAGCAGTAAATACGAGGTGGGGAGCAATCAGCCCCAGCATTTT. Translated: CASSKYEVGSNQPQHF.